This T cell receptor (beta chain) stems from a study of blood T cells in healthy people across ages. A second PCR, run for about 6 to 11 cycles, used a sample-barcoded 5' primer plus a J-beta primer mix. A single record per CDR3 protein comes from TCRdb applying MiXCR to the 5' RACE reads. Among approximately 490,000 distinct CDR3 sequences listed, nearly 25% were seen once. The CDR3 totals 15 residues. CDR1 and CDR2 from the germline V gene are MDHEN and SYDVKM. The ends lost 5 bases at V and 3 bases at J; junction bases unmatched: 6. These data were likewise used in another study, on T cells of mothers and their children.

The sequencing input was blood. The receptor comes from a boy younger than 18 in good health. V usage is TRBV28 and J usage is TRBJ2-7; 11 bases fit TRBD2. This CDR3 is CASSPRLAGNYEQYF. CDR3 DNA: TGTGCCAGCAGTCCTAGACTAGCGGGGAACTACGAGCAGTACTTC. Looking up the rest from reference TRBV28 and TRBJ2-7 gives the full variable domain: DVKVTQSSRYLVKRTGEKVFLECVQDMDHENMFWYRQDPGLGLRLIYFSYDVKMKEKGDIPEGYSVSREKKERFSLILESASTNQTSMYLCASSPRLAGNYEQYFGPGTRLTVT.